This T cell receptor beta chain is from a study of cytomegalovirus exposure and HLA in healthy donors. Study as a whole: Clustering assigned 81% of the roughly 430 genotyped donors to the Caucasian-associated ancestry cluster.

PCR was performed using 60 Vbeta and 13 Jbeta primers. Sequenced by immunoSEQ multiplex PCR; TCRdb stores in-frame clones only, minus some. The sample has some 120,000 clones, roughly four fifths seen once. Germline loops: CDR1 SGHTS, CDR2 YDEGEE. V shed 4 bases, J shed 0 bases, and the junction held 11 bases outside the gene matches. This CDR3 has 19 residues. Study outcomes and limitations: Overall, approximately 150 TCR beta chains were annotated as cytomegalovirus-associated. In a later analysis, at a false discovery rate of 0.05, 16,951 TCR beta sequences were associated with HLA alleles. The records held CMV serostatus as the only immune exposure information.

A remark on this clone: What it binds is not known.

The sequencing input was PBMCs. The gene calls are TRBV5-8 and TRBJ2-1, with 12 bases that match TRBD1. The sequence was obtained from a man aged 25-40 years in good health and CMV-seronegative. The CDR3 coding sequence is TGTGCCAGCAGCGCCGGGACAGGGGGCTTACTGAGCTCCTACAATGAGCAGTTCTTC. Its protein product is CASSAGTGGLLSSYNEQFF. Filled out from reference TRBV5-8 and TRBJ2-1, the complete variable domain reads EAGVTQSPTHLIKTRGQQATLRCSPISGHTSVYWYQQALGLGLQFLLWYDEGEERNRGNFPPRFSGRQFPNYSSELNVNALELEDSALYLCASSAGTGGLLSSYNEQFFGPGTRLTVL.